What follows are 26 T cell receptor beta chains derived from one specimen sequenced in a study of T cells after posttransplantation cyclophosphamide. The naive gate required viable CD3+CD4+ or CD3+CD8+ cells with CCR7+CD45RA+CD45RO-CD95-CD27+CD28+ phenotype. TCRdb's table, derived via immunoSEQ multiplex PCR, lists solely in-frame clones and lacks some. The table shows under 40,000 clones, with 90% to 95% occurring only once. The specimen sequenced was naive CD4+ T cells sorted from blood. Receptors were obtained from a young man in good health and a related stem cell transplant donor.

This clone was found once. V gene TRBV5-4 combines with J gene TRBJ1-4; 8 bases map to TRBD1. Germline lookup yields CDR1 SGHNT and CDR2 YYREEE (reference sequence). After removal of 4 bases from V and 8 bases from J, the junction contained 13 bases not matched to a gene. This CDR3 is 16 amino acids long. The CDR3 is CASSRGGTGGDEKLFF. The CDR3, as DNA: TGTGCCAGCAGCCGTGGGGGAACAGGGGGTGACGAAAAACTGTTTTTT.

The rearrangement joins TRBV19 to TRBJ2-5, with TRBD1 as a possible D gene (5 bases). V lost 5 bases and J 4 bases, leaving 11 bases between the germline ends. Germline-derived CDR1 and CDR2 are LNHDA and SQIVND (reference sequence). There are 13 residues in the CDR3. The CDR3 here is CASSPGHGETQYF. The CDR3 coding sequence is TGTGCCAGTAGTCCAGGGCATGGAGAGACCCAGTACTTC.

This clone was seen a single time. The rearrangement links TRBV19 to TRBJ1-3; D gene unclear. The CDR3 extends over 15 amino acids. Germline assignment: CDR1 LNHDA and CDR2 SQIVND (reference sequence). The V end was cut by 4 bases, the J end by 3 bases, with 13 bases between. The CDR3 DNA follows: TGTGCCAGTAGTAAAGAGGCAAGACTTGGAAACACCATATATTTT. Encoded protein: CASSKEARLGNTIYF.

A single count supports this clone. The rearrangement joins TRBV19 to TRBJ2-3; 7 bases are a match to TRBD1. V lost 6 bases to trimming and J lost 0 bases; unmatched junction nucleotides: 6. The CDR3 extends over 15 amino acids. The germline V gene has CDR1 LNHDA and CDR2 SQIVND (reference sequence). Here the CDR3 reads CASSPTGASTDTQYF. Here the CDR3 DNA reads TGTGCCAGTAGCCCTACAGGGGCTAGCACAGATACGCAGTATTTT.

The V and J genes are TRBV6-1 and TRBJ2-1; maybe TRBD1 (6 bases). The CDR3 runs 15 residues. Germline CDR1 MNHNS, CDR2 SASEGT. The germline V and J ends were trimmed by 3 bases and 9 bases, with 18 bases remaining between them. The CDR3 here is CASSEKGQGKPEQFF. The CDR3 bases are TGTGCCAGCAGTGAGAAGGGCCAGGGGAAACCTGAGCAGTTCTTC.

The CDR3 DNA sequence: TGTGCCAGCTCAACGGGACAGGGGATGAACACTGAAGCTTTCTTT. Translating gives CASSTGQGMNTEAFF. V usage is TRBV18 and J usage is TRBJ1-1, with 10 bases aligning to TRBD1. CDR1 KGHSH and CDR2 LQKENI come from the germline V gene. This CDR3 has 15 residues. V dropped 5 bases and J dropped 0; count of bases not matched to a gene: 3. Together with reference TRBV18 and TRBJ1-1, the CDR3 gives the full variable domain: NAGVMQNPRHLVRRRGQEARLRCSPMKGHSHVYWYRQLPEEGLKFMVYLQKENIIDESGMPKERFSAEFPKEGPSILRIQQVVRGDSAAYFCASSTGQGMNTEAFFGQGTRLTVV.

The rearrangement uses TRBV29-1 and TRBJ2-2, with 15 bases aligning to TRBD2. The CDR3 extends over 16 amino acids. The germline CDR1 and CDR2 sequences are SQVTM and ANQGSEA. V gave up 6 bases and J gave up 0 bases; unmatched junction bases: 2. In nucleotides, the CDR3 is TGCAGCGTGGGGACTAGCGGGGGGACGAACACCGGGGAGCTGTTTTTT. It encodes CSVGTSGGTNTGELFF.

The V and J genes are TRBV6-5 and TRBJ1-2; TRBD1 agrees at 7 bases. With V trimmed by 0 bases and J by 7 bases, 8 bases remained unmatched. CDR1 and CDR2 (germline): MNHEY, SVGAGI. The CDR3 length is 15 residues. The CDR3: CASSYSIFTGAGYTF. CDR3 DNA: TGTGCCAGCAGTTACTCGATTTTTACAGGGGCTGGCTACACCTTC.

V gene TRBV9 combines with J gene TRBJ1-3; 7 bases are a match to TRBD1. The CDR3 spans 16 residues. Germline-derived CDR1 and CDR2 are SGDLS and YYNGEE. The V segment lost 4 bases and the J segment 0 bases; nucleotides outside the gene matches: 7. The DNA of the CDR3 is TGTGCCAGCAGCCCCCAGGGGGTTTCCTCTGGAAACACCATATATTTT. Protein: CASSPQGVSSGNTIYF.

The rearrangement uses TRBV5-1 and TRBJ1-1; D is perhaps TRBD1 (5 bases). The CDR3 has 14 amino acids. Trimming removed 0 bases from V and 2 bases from J, with 8 bases in between. Germline values: CDR1 SGHRS, CDR2 YFSETQ. CDR3 region: CASSLVGGNTEAFF. The CDR3 region has the DNA TGCGCCAGCAGCTTGGTCGGGGGAAACACTGAAGCTTTCTTT. Based on the CDR3 plus reference TRBV5-1 and TRBJ1-1, the full variable domain is KAGVTQTPRYLIKTRGQQVTLSCSPISGHRSVSWYQQTPGQGLQFLFEYFSETQRNKGNFPGRFSGRQFSNSRSEMNVSTLELGDSALYLCASSLVGGNTEAFFGQGTRLTVV.

The V call is TRBV6-1, the J call TRBJ1-5, with 10 bases aligning to TRBD1. The CDR3 contains 15 residues. V lost 6 bases to trimming and J lost 4 bases; unmatched junction nucleotides: 6. Germline V gene lookup returns CDR1 MNHNS and CDR2 SASEGT. The CDR3 region is CASSLDRGRNQPQHF. The CDR3 DNA is TGTGCCAGCAGCCTAGACAGGGGGCGGAATCAGCCCCAGCATTTT.

This chain uses TRBV5-4 with TRBJ1-3, with D possibly being TRBD1 (6 bases). Germline CDR1 reads SGHNT; CDR2 reads YYREEE (reference sequence). The CDR3 contains 14 residues. V lost 5 bases to trimming and J lost 9 bases, with 18 bases between them. CDR3 sequence reads: CASSYGGARGTIYF. The CDR3 DNA is TGTGCCAGCAGTTACGGGGGGGCGCGGGGCACCATATATTTT.

The chain has TRBV28 and TRBJ1-1, with TRBD1 identical over 8 bases. This CDR3 has 17 residues. Germline-derived CDR1 and CDR2 are MDHEN and SYDVKM. Trimming at V came to 8 bases and at J to 1 base, leaving 15 bases not matched to a gene. CDR3 sequence reads: CASGSPAVTGANTEAFF. CDR3 nucleotides: TGTGCCAGCGGTAGTCCAGCCGTGACAGGGGCGAACACTGAAGCTTTCTTT.

This clone has only one observation. The rearrangement links TRBV6-5 to TRBJ2-5, with 8 bases aligning to TRBD1. The junction had 4 bases not matched to a gene; V was cut back by 5 bases and J by 5 bases. From germline, CDR1 is MNHEY and CDR2 SVGAGI. The CDR3 has 13 amino acids. The CDR3 protein is CASSPRGPETQYF. The CDR3 coding sequence is TGTGCCAGCAGTCCCAGGGGGCCGGAGACCCAGTACTTC.

The gene calls are TRBV18 and TRBJ2-3; 9 nucleotides agree with TRBD2. The V gene's germline CDR1 is KGHSH and CDR2 LQKENI. The CDR3 is made up of 16 amino acids. V lost 2 bases, J lost 1 base, and 4 bases stayed unmatched. CDR3 DNA: TGTGCCAGCTCACCAATAGCGGGGGTACGCACAGATACGCAGTATTTT. This gives the protein CASSPIAGVRTDTQYF.

The gene calls are TRBV6-5 and TRBJ1-2; 8 nucleotides align to TRBD1. V gave up 7 bases and J gave up 6 bases; unmatched junction bases: 10. The CDR3 sequence is 14 residues long. Germline CDR1 and CDR2: MNHEY and SVGAGI. The CDR3 coding sequence is TGTGCCAGCACCCGAACGGGACAGGTTAATGGCTACACCTTC. It is translated as CASTRTGQVNGYTF.

The chain recombines TRBV6-6 with TRBJ1-2; tentatively, D is TRBD1 (6 bases). This CDR3 has 16 residues. Germline CDR1 is MNHNY and CDR2 is SVGAGI (reference sequence). The ends were cut back, 4 bases at V and 5 bases at J, with 20 bases in the middle. Written as DNA, the CDR3 is TGTGCCAGCAGTTTGATCCCGGGACAAGACTTTTATGGCTACACCTTC. Encoded protein: CASSLIPGQDFYGYTF.

The gene calls are TRBV28 and TRBJ2-7; D is ambiguous. Germline CDR1 reads MDHEN; CDR2 reads SYDVKM. Trimming took off 3 bases at V and 4 bases at J, with 4 bases between the two ends. This CDR3 spans 11 amino acids. This CDR3 reads CASSFRYEQYF. The CDR3 DNA reads as TGTGCCAGCAGTTTCAGGTACGAGCAGTACTTC.

This chain uses TRBV20-1 with TRBJ2-1; no definite D call. Germline V lookup: CDR1 DFQATT, CDR2 SNEGSKA (reference sequence). This CDR3 contains 10 residues. With 5 bases removed from V and 10 bases from J, the gap between germline ends came to 9 bases. CDR3 coding DNA: TGCAGTGCTCCCCGAGTAGAGCAGTTCTTC. Translating it yields CSAPRVEQFF.

The chain employs TRBV6-5 and TRBJ1-1; unclear D gene. There are 16 residues in the CDR3. Trimming removed 0 bases from V and 0 bases from J, with 11 bases in between. From germline, CDR1 is MNHEY and CDR2 SVGAGI. The CDR3 loop reads CASSYSLGGLNTEAFF. CDR3 coding DNA: TGTGCCAGCAGTTACTCACTCGGAGGCTTGAACACTGAAGCTTTCTTT.

CDR3 loop: CASTRFTGPGRAEQYF. The CDR3 DNA is TGTGCCAGCACCAGATTCACCGGGCCGGGGAGAGCCGAGCAGTACTTC. This chain uses TRBV7-9 with TRBJ2-7, with D perhaps matching TRBD2 (5 bases). CDR1 and CDR2 from the germline V gene are SEHNR and FQNEAQ (reference sequence). V was trimmed by 7 bases and J by 6 bases, leaving 25 bases between them. This CDR3 contains 16 residues.

The CDR3 is CASSSRDGSGGAGSYNEQFF. The CDR3 DNA reads as TGTGCCAGCAGCTCCCGGGACGGTAGCGGGGGGGCCGGGTCCTACAATGAGCAGTTCTTC. The chain links TRBV9 to TRBJ2-1, with 11 bases lining up with TRBD2. The CDR3 contains 20 residues. J gave up 1 base and V 4 bases, and 16 bases lay outside the gene matches. The germline CDR1 and CDR2 sequences are SGDLS and YYNGEE.

This chain connects TRBV7-9 to TRBJ2-1; 10 nucleotides agree with TRBD2. The V and J ends lost 5 bases and 9 bases, in that order; junction bases with no gene match: 7. Germline V gives CDR1 SEHNR, CDR2 FQNEAQ (reference sequence). This CDR3 is 14 amino acids long. The CDR3 reads CASSPSGGAGEQFF. The CDR3 region has the DNA TGTGCCAGCAGCCCAAGCGGGGGGGCCGGTGAGCAGTTCTTC.

V gene TRBV28 combines with J gene TRBJ2-7; D is unresolved. Germline CDR1 is MDHEN and CDR2 is SYDVKM. The CDR3 covers 11 residues. V was cut by 3 bases and J by 4 bases, with 4 bases left in between. CDR3 nucleotide sequence: TGTGCCAGCAGTTTTTATTACGAGCAGTACTTC. Residues: CASSFYYEQYF.

The chain links TRBV7-3 to TRBJ2-1; 8 bases match TRBD2. The junction had 8 bases not matched to a gene; V was cut back by 5 bases and J by 2 bases. This CDR3 spans 16 amino acids. In germline, CDR1 is SGHTA, CDR2 FQGTGA. The DNA for the CDR3 is TGTGCCAGCAGCCCATCCCGGGGGGGGACCTACAATGAGCAGTTCTTC. It codes for CASSPSRGGTYNEQFF.

The J gene is TRBJ2-2, the V gene TRBV15; weak D call: TRBD2 (5 bases). The V gene's germline CDR1 is LNHNV and CDR2 YYDKDF (reference sequence). The CDR3 is 15 residues long. Trimming shortened V by 3 bases and J by 4 bases, and 12 bases separated the two germline ends. CDR3 sequence: CATSREIRGTGELFF. CDR3 nucleotides: TGTGCCACCAGCAGGGAGATTCGGGGCACCGGGGAGCTGTTTTTT.